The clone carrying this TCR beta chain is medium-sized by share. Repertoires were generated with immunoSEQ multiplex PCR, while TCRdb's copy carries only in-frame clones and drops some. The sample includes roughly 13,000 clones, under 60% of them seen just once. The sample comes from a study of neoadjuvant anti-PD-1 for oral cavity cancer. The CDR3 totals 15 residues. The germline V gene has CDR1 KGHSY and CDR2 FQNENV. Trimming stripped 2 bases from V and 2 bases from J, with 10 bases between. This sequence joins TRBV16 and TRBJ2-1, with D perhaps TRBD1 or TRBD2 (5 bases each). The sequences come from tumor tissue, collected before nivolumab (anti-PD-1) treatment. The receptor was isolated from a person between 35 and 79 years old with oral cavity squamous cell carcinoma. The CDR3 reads CASSQGTSAYNEQFF. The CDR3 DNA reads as TGTGCCAGCAGCCAAGGGACGTCGGCCTACAATGAGCAGTTCTTC.